Below, 11 T cell receptor beta chains from the same sample are listed, as sequenced in a study of blood T cell repertoires in COVID-19. TCRdb's table, derived via immunoSEQ multiplex PCR, lists solely in-frame clones and lacks some. The table lists 400,000 to 450,000 clones, 70% to 90% of them singletons. The specimen sequenced was peripheral blood. These receptors came from a woman between 40 and 50 years old with COVID-19, enrolled during active disease.

The V gene is TRBV3-1 (or the pseudogene TRBV3-2), the J gene TRBJ1-1, with 7 nucleotides matching TRBD1. V shed 4 bases, J shed 1 base, and the junction held 9 bases outside the gene matches. The length of the CDR3 is 16 residues. Germline V gene lookup returns CDR1 LGHDT and CDR2 YNNKEL (reference sequence). The CDR3 coding sequence is TGTGCCAGCAGCCCCTTAGCCGGGACAGCGAACACTGAAGCTTTCTTT. Amino acids: CASSPLAGTANTEAFF.

The chain couples TRBV28 to TRBJ1-1; D might be TRBD1 (6 bases). CDR1 is MDHEN and CDR2 is SYDVKM in the germline V gene. The CDR3 runs 14 residues. V was trimmed by 6 bases and J by 3 bases, leaving 14 bases between them. The CDR3: CASRLQGSHTEAFF. In DNA, the CDR3 is TGTGCCAGCAGATTACAGGGAAGCCACACTGAAGCTTTCTTT. Based on the CDR3 plus reference TRBV28 and TRBJ1-1, the full variable domain is DVKVTQSSRYLVKRTGEKVFLECVQDMDHENMFWYRQDPGLGLRLIYFSYDVKMKEKGDIPEGYSVSREKKERFSLILESASTNQTSMYLCASRLQGSHTEAFFGQGTRLTVV.

The rearrangement joins TRBV5-8 to TRBJ2-5; 8 bases map to TRBD2. Trimming cost V 4 bases and J 3 bases; bases outside gene matches: 5. The CDR3 is 14 residues long. Germline CDR1 reads SGHTS; CDR2 reads YDEGEE. CDR3 loop: CASSRGLVKETQYF. The CDR3 DNA is TGTGCCAGCAGCCGGGGACTAGTGAAAGAGACCCAGTACTTC.

The DNA of the CDR3 is TGCGCCAGCAGCCAAGAAACAGGGGGCTATGGCTACACCTTC. Translated: CASSQETGGYGYTF. The rearrangement links TRBV4-3 to TRBJ1-2, with 8 bases identical to TRBD1. The CDR3 sequence is 14 residues long. CDR1 is LGHNA, CDR2 YSLEER, per germline. Trimming at V came to 0 bases and at J to 4 bases, leaving 1 base not matched to a gene.

The V and J genes are TRBV14 and TRBJ2-5; D perhaps matches TRBD2 (5 bases). This CDR3 region has 15 residues. V lost 5 bases to trimming and J lost 5 bases, with 18 bases between them. From germline, CDR1 is SGHDN and CDR2 FVKESK. CDR3 protein: CASSSGGGLRETQYF. CDR3 sequence (DNA): TGTGCCAGCAGCTCTGGAGGCGGCTTGCGGGAGACCCAGTACTTC. The whole variable domain, filled in from reference TRBV14 and TRBJ2-5, reads EAGVTQFPSHSVIEKGQTVTLRCDPISGHDNLYWYRRVMGKEIKFLLHFVKESKQDESGMPNNRFLAERTGGTYSTLKVQPAELEDSGVYFCASSSGGGLRETQYFGPGTRLLVL.

This CDR3 is CASSPPGQLNTEAFF. CDR3 nucleotides: TGCGCCAGCAGCCCCCCGGGACAGTTGAACACTGAAGCTTTCTTT. The chain couples TRBV5-1 to TRBJ1-1, with 7 bases aligning to TRBD1. Germline V CDR1 and CDR2: SGHRS, YFSETQ. CDR3 length: 15 residues. J was trimmed by 0 bases and V by 4 bases; bases with no gene match: 6.

The chain joins TRBV3-1 (or the pseudogene TRBV3-2) to TRBJ2-5; 7 nucleotides match TRBD1. Germline CDR1 reads LGHDT; CDR2 reads YNNKEL (reference sequence). The V and J ends lost 10 bases and 2 bases, in that order; junction bases with no gene match: 13. The CDR3 spans 15 residues. The CDR3 region has the DNA TGTGCCATCTCAACCCACCGGGACAGTCAAGAGACCCAGTACTTC. Translation gives CAISTHRDSQETQYF.

The V gene is TRBV14, the J gene TRBJ1-1; possibly TRBD1 for D (5 bases). The length of the CDR3 is 15 residues. Trimming removed 0 bases at V and 2 bases at J, with 10 bases between. CDR1 is SGHDN and CDR2 is FVKESK in the germline V gene. The CDR3 sequence is CASSQEAGLNTEAFF. For the CDR3, the DNA is TGTGCCAGCAGCCAAGAAGCGGGACTTAACACTGAAGCTTTCTTT.

In DNA, the CDR3 is TGCGCCAGCAGCCGGTCGCGGTATTCACCCCTCCACTTT. Protein product: CASSRSRYSPLHF. The chain combines TRBV4-3 with TRBJ1-6; D uncertain. Germline CDR1 is LGHNA and CDR2 is YSLEER. Deletions cut 4 bases from V and 8 bases from J, with 9 bases between. CDR3 length equals 13 residues.

The chain employs TRBV4-3 and TRBJ1-1, with D possibly being TRBD1 (5 bases). The germline CDR1 and CDR2 sequences are LGHNA and YSLEER. V lost 0 bases, J lost 2 bases, and 16 bases lay in between. CDR3 size: 17 residues. CDR3 bases: TGCGCCAGCAGCCAAGATTGGAGGGCAGGGCGTAACACTGAAGCTTTCTTT. This translates into CASSQDWRAGRNTEAFF.

The chain employs TRBV5-6 and TRBJ2-7; D is undetermined. Trimming left V 7 bases short and J 5 bases short, with 16 bases between. The germline CDR1 and CDR2 sequences are SGHDT and YYEEEE. The CDR3 runs 13 residues. CDR3 bases: TGTGCCAGCGAACAAGGAGTGTTCCACGAGCAGTACTTC. Its translation is CASEQGVFHEQYF.